These 14 T cell receptor beta chains came from one sample sequenced in a study of blood T cells in healthy people across ages. Combining a sample-barcoded 5' primer with a J-beta primer mix, a second PCR ran for 7 to 11 cycles. One entry per CDR3 protein results from TCRdb running MiXCR on the 5' RACE reads. The sample carries fewer than 900,000 distinct CDR3 sequences, 35% to 40% recorded once. Sequenced input: blood. The source is a man aged 18 to 35 in good health.

About this clonotype itself: One base away lies a much larger clone, so this may be a sequencing read error. This chain connects TRBV29-1 to TRBJ1-2, with a tentative D call TRBD1 (5 bases). This CDR3 has 13 amino acids. Trimming took off 6 bases at V and 8 bases at J, with 19 bases between the two ends. The germline gives CDR1 SQVTM, CDR2 ANQGSEA. Written as DNA, the CDR3 is TGCAGCGTAGGGGAAGCAGGCGTCACAGGCTACACCTTC. Translation gives CSVGEAGVTGYTF.

The V and J genes are TRBV2 and TRBJ2-3; 9 nucleotides agree with TRBD1. This CDR3 spans 17 amino acids. Germline loops: CDR1 SNHLY, CDR2 FYNNEI. The trim removed 7 bases at V and 3 bases at J, leaving 14 bases unmatched. CDR3 nucleotide sequence: TGTGCCAGCACTTTACCCCGGGACAGGGTAGTGACAGATACGCAGTATTTT. Residues: CASTLPRDRVVTDTQYF.

V usage is TRBV2 and J usage is TRBJ2-5; unclear D gene. Per the germline V gene, CDR1 is SNHLY and CDR2 is FYNNEI. Trimming cost V 8 bases and J 6 bases, with 13 bases left between them. The length of the CDR3 is 12 residues. CDR3 sequence reads: CASALLSQTQYF. CDR3 nucleotides: TGTGCCAGCGCCCTCCTCAGCCAGACCCAGTACTTC.

The rearrangement links TRBV5-1 to TRBJ2-5; 11 bases are shared with TRBD2. CDR1 and CDR2 from the germline V gene are SGHRS and YFSETQ. The junction had 11 bases not matched to a gene; V was cut back by 0 bases and J by 4 bases. The CDR3 runs to 18 residues. The CDR3 spells CASSLEGPLAGGRETQYF. CDR3 nucleotide sequence: TGCGCCAGCAGCTTGGAAGGCCCGCTAGCGGGGGGCAGAGAGACCCAGTACTTC.

DNA of the CDR3: TGTGCCAGCACGCGCAGGGGCGACACTGAAGCTTTCTTT. This gives the protein CASTRRGDTEAFF. The chain carries TRBV25-1 and TRBJ1-1, with D possibly TRBD1 on 6 matching bases. V dropped 7 bases and J dropped 3 bases, with 12 bases sitting between them. The CDR3 totals 13 residues. Germline CDR1 reads MGHDK; CDR2 reads SYGVNS. Complete variable domain (other parts from reference TRBV25-1 and TRBJ1-1): EADIYQTPRYLVIGTGKKITLECSQTMGHDKMYWYQQDPGMELHLIHYSYGVNSTEKGDLSSESTVSRIRTEHFPLTLESARPSHTSQYLCASTRRGDTEAFFGQGTRLTVV.

Regarding this clonotype: This clone may be a read error of a much larger clone one base away. The chain couples TRBV20-1 to TRBJ2-5; the D gene is possibly TRBD1 (5 bases). This CDR3 is 14 amino acids long. The germline V gene has CDR1 DFQATT and CDR2 SNEGSKA (reference sequence). V was clipped by 5 bases and J by 2 bases, with 15 bases between them. In DNA form, the CDR3 reads TGCAGTGCTGAAGGGGTGAAAACTCAAGAGACCCAGTACTTC. Translation gives CSAEGVKTQETQYF.

For this clonotype: A read error is possible here, since a much larger clone lies one base away. This sequence joins TRBV10-3 and TRBJ2-3; tentatively, D is TRBD2 (7 bases). The CDR3 is made up of 20 amino acids. Trimming stripped 4 bases from V and 6 bases from J, with 32 bases between. From germline, CDR1 is ENHRY and CDR2 SYGVKD. The CDR3 DNA reads TGTGCCATCAGTGGTCCAAGCGGGACACGCCGTACTTCGCCCGGGGATACGCAGTATTTT. Its translation is CAISGPSGTRRTSPGDTQYF.

The rearrangement uses TRBV6-6 and TRBJ2-5; no clear D gene. The DNA matches TRBJ2-1 better at its end, which makes the J call doubtful. The CDR3 runs 14 residues. CDR1 MNHNY and CDR2 SVGAGI come from the germline V gene (reference sequence). DNA of the CDR3: TGTGCCAGCAGCCCCCCTAAGGTTCAAGAGACCCAGTTCTTC. Amino acids: CASSPPKVQETQFF.

V and J are TRBV12-3 or TRBV12-4 and TRBJ2-2; D perhaps matches TRBD1 (7 bases). Trimming took 4 bases from V and 6 from J, leaving 12 bases between them. The CDR3 has 14 residues. CDR3 amino acids: CASSSSRGAGELFF. In DNA form, the CDR3 reads TGTGCCAGCAGTTCAAGCAGGGGGGCCGGGGAGCTGTTTTTT.

The chain uses TRBV7-9 and TRBJ1-2; the match to TRBD1 covers 7 bases. Germline CDR1 reads SEHNR; CDR2 reads FQNEAQ (reference sequence). The CDR3 extends over 14 amino acids. J lost 8 bases, V lost 5 bases, and 11 bases had no gene match. In nucleotides, the CDR3 is TGTGCCAGCAGCGACCGGGACAGCTTTCGAGGCTACACCTTC. Translating it yields CASSDRDSFRGYTF.

In its sample, this clonotype was seen a few times. The gene calls are TRBV20-1 and TRBJ2-7; D perhaps matches TRBD2 (6 bases). Looked up from germline, CDR1 is DFQATT and CDR2 is SNEGSKA (reference sequence). V was pared by 2 bases and J by 2 bases, with 22 bases between. This CDR3 spans 17 amino acids. DNA of the CDR3: TGCAGTGCTAGATTGGCAAGGGGACTCTCTGACACCTACGAGCAGTACTTC. Its translation is CSARLARGLSDTYEQYF.

The gene calls are TRBV12-3 or TRBV12-4 and TRBJ1-1; D remains ambiguous. Trimming took 0 bases from V and 1 from J, leaving 24 bases between them. This CDR3 is built from 20 residues. CDR3: CASSLALALSGSWRNTEAFF. The CDR3 nucleotides read TGTGCCAGCAGTTTAGCCCTAGCCCTGTCAGGATCCTGGCGGAACACTGAAGCTTTCTTT.

This clonotype was recorded at least ten times. The gene calls are TRBV4-1 and TRBJ2-7; D not resolved. CDR1 MGHRA and CDR2 YSYEKL come from the germline V gene. With 0 bases removed from V and 0 bases from J, the gap between germline ends came to 12 bases. The length of the CDR3 is 16 residues. The CDR3 sequence is CASSQDLRQVSYEQYF. CDR3 bases: TGCGCCAGCAGCCAAGACCTTAGGCAAGTCTCCTACGAGCAGTACTTC.

This sequence joins TRBV20-1 and TRBJ2-2, with 11 bases matching TRBD2. The CDR3 contains 15 residues. Unmatched junction bases numbered 6, after V lost 5 bases and J lost 4 bases. CDR1 DFQATT and CDR2 SNEGSKA come from the germline V gene (reference sequence). The chain's CDR3 is CSAYTSGGVTGELFF. CDR3 coding DNA: TGCAGTGCTTACACTAGCGGGGGAGTCACCGGGGAGCTGTTTTTT.